These T cell receptor beta chains were read from a single sample in a study of Ad26.COV2.S vaccination and SARS-CoV-2 variants. Generated by immunoSEQ multiplex PCR, the TCRdb table keeps only in-frame clones and is missing some. The data hold over 450,000 clones, with roughly nine tenths observed a single time. The source material was peripheral blood, sampled in a trial of Ad26.COV2.S vaccine versus placebo. Every receptor here comes from a person between 18 and 59 years old who received the Ad26.COV2.S COVID-19 vaccine or a placebo. CDR3s include the opening cysteine and the closing phenylalanine or tryptophan. Each record gives: CDR3 DNA, CDR3 protein, D gene, V gene, J gene, clone size. The D gene is left open where the match is weak. Only part of the rows carry a size: once, few, many, or a class if the clone is expanded.

TGTGCCAGCAGCTTACGGGCTGGGGTCGCGAACACCGGGGAGCTGTTTTTT,CASSLRAGVANTGELFF,.,TRBV7-9,TRBJ2-2,few
TGTGCCAGTAGTGACGCGAGTCAGCCCCAGCATTTT,CASSDASQPQHF,.,TRBV19,TRBJ1-5,.
TGTGCCAGCAGTTGGACAGGGGGCACTGAAGCTTTCTTT,CASSWTGGTEAFF,TRBD1,TRBV27,TRBJ1-1,.
TGCAGCGTTGAATCCGGAGCCAAAAACATTCAGTACTTC,CSVESGAKNIQYF,.,TRBV29-1,TRBJ2-4,.
TGTGCCAGCAGTTGGACAGGCGATTATGGCTACACCTTC,CASSWTGDYGYTF,TRBD1,TRBV27,TRBJ1-2,.
TGTGCCAGCAGCCAGGGGGGGCGCGGAGAGACAGATACGCAGTATTTT,CASSQGGRGETDTQYF,.,TRBV11-2,TRBJ2-3,.
TGTGCCAGCAGTTCCCAAAGACAGGCCCAAGGGGAGACCCAGTACTTC,CASSSQRQAQGETQYF,.,TRBV28,TRBJ2-5,.
TGCGCCAGCAGTGCCGAGGTAATAGGAAACACCATATATTTT,CASSAEVIGNTIYF,.,TRBV10-2,TRBJ1-3,.
TGTGCCAGCAGCTTAACGGGGGCGGGAGGGCCTCGCGCAGATACGCAGTATTTT,CASSLTGAGGPRADTQYF,TRBD2,TRBV7-9,TRBJ2-3,.
TGTGCCAGCAGCTTAAGAGGATTGGACTATGGCTACACCTTC,CASSLRGLDYGYTF,.,TRBV5-5,TRBJ1-2,.
TGTGCCACCAGTGATTGGTCCGAGGCGGTCCAGTACTTC,CATSDWSEAVQYF,.,TRBV24-1,TRBJ2-5,.